This T cell receptor beta chain was profiled in a study of control samples from healthy donors and cancer patients. The CDR3 runs to 16 residues. The junction had 8 bases not matched to a gene; V was cut back by 5 bases and J by 5 bases. Looked up from germline, CDR1 is MNHEY and CDR2 is SMNVEV (reference sequence). Assay used: immunoSEQ multiplex PCR; TCRdb lists only in-frame clones, some missing. The sample includes around 94,000 clones, approximately 90% of them seen just once. The TCR comes from a woman aged 45-59 years in good health. The chain joins TRBV27 to TRBJ2-2; 10 nucleotides agree with TRBD2. The source material was blood. Here the CDR3 reads CASSPSRTSGTGELFF. The CDR3 DNA reads as TGTGCCAGCAGTCCGTCGAGGACTAGCGGAACCGGGGAGCTGTTTTTT.